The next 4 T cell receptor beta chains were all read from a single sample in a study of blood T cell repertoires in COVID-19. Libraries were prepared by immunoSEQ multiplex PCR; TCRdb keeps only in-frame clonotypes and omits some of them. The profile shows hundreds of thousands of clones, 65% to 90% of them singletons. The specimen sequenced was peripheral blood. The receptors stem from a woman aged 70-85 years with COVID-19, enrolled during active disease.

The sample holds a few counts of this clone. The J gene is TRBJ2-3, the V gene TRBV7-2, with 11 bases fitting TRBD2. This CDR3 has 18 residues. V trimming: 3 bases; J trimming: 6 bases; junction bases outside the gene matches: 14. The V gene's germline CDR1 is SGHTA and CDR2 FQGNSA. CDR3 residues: CASSFGSFSGGAWDTQYF. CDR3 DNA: TGTGCCAGCAGCTTCGGTTCGTTTAGCGGGGGGGCCTGGGATACGCAGTATTTT.

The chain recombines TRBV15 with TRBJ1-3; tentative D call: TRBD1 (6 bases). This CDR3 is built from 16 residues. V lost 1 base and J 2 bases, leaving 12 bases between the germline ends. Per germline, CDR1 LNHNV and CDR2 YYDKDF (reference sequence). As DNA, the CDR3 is TGTGCCACCAGCAGAGTCGGGGCAGGGGCTGGAAACACCATATATTTT. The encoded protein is CATSRVGAGAGNTIYF.

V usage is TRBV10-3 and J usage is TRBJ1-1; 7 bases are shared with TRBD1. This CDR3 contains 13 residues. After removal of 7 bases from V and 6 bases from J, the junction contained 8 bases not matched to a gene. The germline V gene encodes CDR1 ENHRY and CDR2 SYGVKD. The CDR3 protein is CAIKGAGPSEAFF. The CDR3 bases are TGTGCCATCAAGGGGGCAGGGCCCTCTGAAGCTTTCTTT.

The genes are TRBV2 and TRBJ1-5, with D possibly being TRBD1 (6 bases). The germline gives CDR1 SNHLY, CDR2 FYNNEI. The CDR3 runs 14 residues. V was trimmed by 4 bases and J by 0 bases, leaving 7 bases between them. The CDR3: CASSGTDSNQPQHF. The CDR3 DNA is TGTGCCAGCAGTGGGACAGATAGCAATCAGCCCCAGCATTTT.